These T cell receptor beta chains were read from a single sample in a study. A single record per CDR3 protein comes from TCRdb applying MiXCR to the RT-PCR reads. Of hundreds of thousands of distinct CDR3 sequences listed, approximately 14% are singletons. The sequenced sample was memory CD4+ T cells from blood. Receptors originate from a female donor in good health, serving as a healthy control. Each CDR3 is given with its conserved first and last residue. D genes are given only for firm matches.

j_call v_call d_call cdr3_aa
TRBJ2-2 TRBV5-1 TRBD1 CASSLGLDRGPTGELFF
TRBJ1-3 TRBV7-2 - CASSHNVNSGNTIYF
TRBJ2-5 TRBV5-1 - CASSTLPQGRGETQYF
TRBJ2-3 TRBV28 - CASSLHFQGDTQYF
TRBJ2-6 TRBV20-1 - CSASRGGFANVLTF
TRBJ2-3 TRBV6-4 - CASNSRDWGTDTQYF
TRBJ2-1 TRBV28 TRBD2 CASSLLVREVGEQFF
TRBJ2-7 TRBV10-3 - CAIRQTYEQYF
TRBJ2-1 TRBV4-2 TRBD2 CASSQDTSGSIYEQFF
TRBJ2-3 TRBV27 - CASSLQTVSDTQYF
TRBJ1-1 TRBV5-6 - CASSSSMGLGTFF
TRBJ1-4 TRBV20-1 TRBD1 CSATDRGLGEKLFF
TRBJ1-2 TRBV29-1 TRBD1 CSVEEEQGARDGYTF
TRBJ2-1 TRBV5-6 - CASSLVSDTNNEQFF
TRBJ2-6 TRBV20-1 - CSARDRGTGANVLTF
TRBJ2-3 TRBV5-6 - CASSESGLRPADTQYF